These 3 T cell receptor beta chains came from one sample sequenced in a study of control samples from healthy donors and cancer patients. Sequencing used immunoSEQ multiplex PCR; TCRdb keeps in-frame clones, though not all of them. The sample lists about 120,000 clones; 80% to 90% were seen once. The sample taken for sequencing was PBMCs. These receptors were collected from a woman between 50 and 59 years old with colorectal cancer.

This chain connects TRBV5-1 to TRBJ1-2; 7 bases are a match to TRBD1. The ends lost 3 bases at V and 5 bases at J; junction bases unmatched: 10. The CDR3 totals 15 residues. CDR1 is SGHRS and CDR2 is YFSETQ in the germline V gene. Here the CDR3 DNA reads TGCGCCAGCAGCTATGGACAGGACCTGGGGTATGGCTACACCTTC. As protein: CASSYGQDLGYGYTF.

The chain employs TRBV3-1 (or the pseudogene TRBV3-2) and TRBJ1-2; possible D gene TRBD1, 6 bases. With 0 bases removed from V and 4 bases from J, the gap between germline ends came to 9 bases. Germline CDR1 and CDR2: LGHDT and YNNKEL (reference sequence). The CDR3 length is 14 residues. CDR3: CASSQDEGVYGYTF. CDR3 DNA sequence: TGTGCCAGCAGCCAAGATGAGGGGGTCTATGGCTACACCTTC.

The chain has TRBV19 and TRBJ1-3; TRBD1 matches 8 bases. The CDR3 is made up of 15 amino acids. In germline, CDR1 is LNHDA, CDR2 SQIVND (reference sequence). V shed 7 bases and J 2 bases; nucleotides not matched to a gene: 7. The CDR3 reads CASKDLTGAGNTIYF. CDR3 in DNA: TGTGCCAGTAAGGACCTGACAGGGGCTGGAAACACCATATATTTT.